The clone carrying this T cell receptor beta chain turned up a few times. Its cognate antigen is unknown. The sample originates from a study of T cell responses to AZD1222 COVID-19 vaccine. Points from the study as a whole: Elevations in Spike-specific TCR breadth and depth followed administration of two AZD1222 doses.

The repertoire was sequenced with immunoSEQ multiplex PCR; TCRdb's copy has only in-frame clones and lacks some. Of 130,000 to 150,000 clones detected, approximately 90% appear once; the ten largest clones hold more than 1.5%. The CDR3 has 15 residues. Germline CDR1 is SGHTS and CDR2 is YDEGEE. J was trimmed by 7 bases and V by 9 bases; bases with no gene match: 15. The chain employs TRBV5-8 and TRBJ2-2, with 7 bases fitting TRBD1. The TCR comes from an adult who received the AZD1222 COVID-19 vaccine. Sequencing used peripheral blood, obtained 28 days after the second AZD1222 dose. The CDR3 reads CANPTGSLGDGELFF. CDR3 DNA: TGTGCCAACCCGACAGGGTCCCTTGGTGACGGGGAGCTGTTTTTT.